The next 10 T cell receptor beta chains were all read from a single sample in a study of blood T cell repertoires in COVID-19. The table came from immunoSEQ multiplex PCR; TCRdb's copy has only in-frame clones and leaves some out. The sample lists 130,000 to 150,000 clones, around 86% seen once, with approximately 8% in the top ten. The specimen sequenced was peripheral blood. These receptors were taken from a human donor in a cohort sampled during active COVID-19.

V is TRBV5-1 and J is TRBJ2-7, with D possibly being TRBD2 (6 bases). Germline V lookup: CDR1 SGHRS, CDR2 YFSETQ. This CDR3 has 16 amino acids. V was pared by 6 bases and J by 2 bases, with 21 bases between. For the CDR3, the DNA is TGCGCCAGCAACCCCGCCCTAAGCGGGCAGACCTACGAGCAGTACTTC. Protein product: CASNPALSGQTYEQYF.

This chain uses TRBV2 with TRBJ2-7; TRBD2 agrees at 8 bases. The CDR3 covers 13 residues. V shed 6 bases and J 3 bases; nucleotides not matched to a gene: 4. Per the germline V gene, CDR1 is SNHLY and CDR2 is FYNNEI. CDR3 region: CASRTAGDYEQYF. The CDR3 DNA is TGTGCCAGCAGGACAGCGGGGGACTACGAGCAGTACTTC. The full variable domain, in which reference TRBV2 and TRBJ2-7 provide the parts outside the CDR3, is EPEVTQTPSHQVTQMGQEVILRCVPISNHLYFYWYRQILGQKVEFLVSFYNNEISEKSEIFDDQFSVERPDGSNFTLKIRSTKLEDSAMYFCASRTAGDYEQYFGPGTRLTVT.

This clone was observed a single time. The chain links TRBV28 to TRBJ1-4, with D tentatively TRBD1 (5 bases). V dropped 2 bases and J dropped 7 bases, with 11 bases sitting between them. Germline loops: CDR1 MDHEN, CDR2 SYDVKM. The CDR3 loop spans 14 amino acids. CDR3: CASSLHGAGEKLFF. DNA of the CDR3: TGTGCCAGCAGTTTACATGGGGCTGGTGAAAAACTGTTTTTT.

V and J are TRBV12-5 and TRBJ1-5, with 8 bases fitting TRBD1. There are 18 residues in the CDR3. From germline, CDR1 is LGHNT and CDR2 FRNRAP. The V gene end was trimmed by 0 bases and the J gene end by 2 bases; junction bases not matched to a gene: 9. As DNA, the CDR3 is TGTGCTAGTGGTTTGGTAACCCCCAGGACAGGGCGCAATCAGCCCCAGCATTTT. Its translation: CASGLVTPRTGRNQPQHF.

V is TRBV27 and J is TRBJ1-2; TRBD1 might be the D (6 bases). The ends were cut back, 0 bases at V and 6 bases at J, with 14 bases in the middle. The CDR3 is made up of 15 amino acids. Germline V gene lookup returns CDR1 MNHEY and CDR2 SMNVEV (reference sequence). The CDR3 DNA reads TGTGCCAGCAGTTTATCAGGGGGATCTTCTCATGGCTACACCTTC. It translates to CASSLSGGSSHGYTF.

This clone is a singleton in its sample. The rearrangement joins TRBV18 to TRBJ1-2; the match to TRBD1 covers 10 bases. The V gene end was trimmed by 3 bases and the J gene end by 6 bases; junction bases not matched to a gene: 13. Germline lookup yields CDR1 KGHSH and CDR2 LQKENI. This CDR3 is built from 17 residues. DNA of the CDR3: TGTGCCAGCTCACCTGAAGGGACAGGGGCCCTTGGTGATGGCTACACCTTC. Protein sequence: CASSPEGTGALGDGYTF.

The rearrangement uses TRBV11-2 and TRBJ2-3, with D perhaps matching TRBD2 (6 bases). The V end was cut by 4 bases, the J end by 6 bases, with 17 bases between. The germline V gene has CDR1 SGHAT and CDR2 FQNNGV. The CDR3 sequence is 15 residues long. Written as DNA, the CDR3 is TGTGCCAGCAGCTCGCCTCTCGGGGGAGCGGATACGCAGTATTTT. Translated, it gives CASSSPLGGADTQYF.

This clone was detected once. This rearrangement joins TRBV7-2 to TRBJ1-2, with D unresolved. V was trimmed by 3 bases and J by 5 bases, leaving 7 bases between them. The CDR3 sequence is 12 residues long. Germline loops: CDR1 SGHTA, CDR2 FQGNSA. The CDR3 here is CASSFVRYGYTF. For the CDR3, the DNA is TGTGCCAGCAGCTTTGTCAGATATGGCTACACCTTC.

The chain couples TRBV11-1 to TRBJ2-1, with 9 bases identical to TRBD1. CDR1 is SGHAT, CDR2 FQDESV, per germline (reference sequence). The ends lost 6 bases at V and 12 bases at J; junction bases unmatched: 18. The CDR3 consists of 16 residues. CDR3 sequence (DNA): TGTGCCAGCAGGGGACAGGGTAGTGGCCTGGCGATTCGGCAGTTCTTC. The encoded protein is CASRGQGSGLAIRQFF.

The chain employs TRBV28 and TRBJ2-2; 10 bases fit TRBD1. Germline CDR1 is MDHEN and CDR2 is SYDVKM. Trimming took 6 bases from V and 6 from J; bases not matched to a gene: 10. CDR3 size: 16 residues. The CDR3 bases are TGTGCCAGCAGATCATTCAGGACAGGGGGGGCCGGGGAGCTGTTTTTT. Translated: CASRSFRTGGAGELFF.